Reported below is one TCR beta chain. The antigen remains undetermined. This sample is drawn from a study of cytomegalovirus exposure and HLA in healthy donors. Study conclusions and caveats: Most TCR sequences were rare, but some public TCRs occurred in many donors. It was confirmed in vitro that a few of the CMV-associated chains were specific for CMV antigens.

V was cut by 5 bases and J by 5 bases, with 9 bases left in between. Per the germline V gene, CDR1 is SGHAT and CDR2 is FQNNGV. The CDR3 has 12 residues. Data came from immunoSEQ multiplex PCR; TCRdb stores just in-frame clones and leaves some out. This repertoire shows 200,000 to 250,000 clones, 75% to 90% found once; its top ten account for roughly an eighth. This chain joins TRBV11-2 and TRBJ1-1; TRBD1 might be the D (6 bases). The TCR originated in a woman aged 25 to 39 in good health and CMV-seropositive. Sequencing was carried out using PBMCs. CDR3 loop: CASSPQGTEAFF. The CDR3 DNA follows: TGTGCCAGCAGCCCACAGGGTACTGAAGCTTTCTTT.